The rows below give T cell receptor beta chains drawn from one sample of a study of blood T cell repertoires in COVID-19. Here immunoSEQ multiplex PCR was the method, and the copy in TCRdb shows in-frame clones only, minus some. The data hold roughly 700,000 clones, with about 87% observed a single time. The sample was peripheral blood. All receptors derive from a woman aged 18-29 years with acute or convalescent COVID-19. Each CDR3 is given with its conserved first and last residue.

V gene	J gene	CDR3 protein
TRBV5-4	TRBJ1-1	CASSSSGILNTEAFF
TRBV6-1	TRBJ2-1	CASSAWRRGTYNEQFF
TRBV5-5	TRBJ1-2	CASSLLSGTGNGYTF
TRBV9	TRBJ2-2	CASSFPANTGELFF
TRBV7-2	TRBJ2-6	CASSASWANVLTF
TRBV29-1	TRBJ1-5	CSVGYSGQGNQPQHF
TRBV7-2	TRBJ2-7	CASSLAASYEQYF
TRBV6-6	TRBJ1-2	CASRARTGDDYGYTF
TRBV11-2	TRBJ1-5	CASSLGQGNQPQHF
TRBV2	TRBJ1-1	CASSLGTGSEAFF
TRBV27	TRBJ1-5	CASRHEPNQPQHF
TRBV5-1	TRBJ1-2	CASSLEVGGSYGYTF
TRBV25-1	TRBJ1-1	CASSALSGNTEAFF
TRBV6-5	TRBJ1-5	CASSGQGRQPQHF
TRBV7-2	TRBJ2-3	CASSLGRGGGPDTQYF
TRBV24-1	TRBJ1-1	CATSVKRGKNTEAFF
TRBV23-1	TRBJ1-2	CASSPDRGYGYTF
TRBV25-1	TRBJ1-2	CASQQGGYGYTF
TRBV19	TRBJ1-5	CASSISRAGGQPQHF
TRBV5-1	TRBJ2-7	CASSRGSRGTEYEQYF
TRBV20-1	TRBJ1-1	CSASRGGWNTEAFF
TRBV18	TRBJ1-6	CASRLRIETQAPLHF
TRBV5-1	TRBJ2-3	CASSLVAGTDTQYF
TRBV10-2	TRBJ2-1	CASGRRDTYNEQFF
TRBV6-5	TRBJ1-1	CASSYTGALGGAFF
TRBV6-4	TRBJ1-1	CASSDSEGASQAFF
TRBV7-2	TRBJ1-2	CASSPQGVLGGYTF
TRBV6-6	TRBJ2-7	CASSYSLLAGSYEQYF
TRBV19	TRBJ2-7	CASSKRGGEPSYEQYF
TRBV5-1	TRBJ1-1	CASSSGGGAFF
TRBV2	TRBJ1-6	CASSGGRGTNSPLHF
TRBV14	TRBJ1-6	CASSQGGYRLHF
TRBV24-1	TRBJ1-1	CATSETANTEAFF
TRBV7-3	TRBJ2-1	CASSPQPTDYNEQFF
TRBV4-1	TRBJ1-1	CASSQSQGTEAFF
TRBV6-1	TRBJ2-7	CASSERARGLYEQYF
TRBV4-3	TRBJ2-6	CASSQGLAGAHYSGANVLTF
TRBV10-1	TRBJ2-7	CANVWWTVKSYEQYF
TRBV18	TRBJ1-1	CASSQVIWDIDSVNTEAFF
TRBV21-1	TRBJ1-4	CASSRRADEKLFF
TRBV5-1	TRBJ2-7	CASSLGQDHYEQYF
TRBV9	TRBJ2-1	CASTKPGTGSLGEQFF
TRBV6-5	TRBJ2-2	CASTQNVGRGELFF
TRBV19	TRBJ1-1	CASSLISTEAFF
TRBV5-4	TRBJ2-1	CASSQSQSSYNEQFF
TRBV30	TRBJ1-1	CAWDRGHTEAFF
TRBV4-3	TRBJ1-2	CASSQYEIGYGYTF
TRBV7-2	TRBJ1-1	CASSLRGGGGTEAFF
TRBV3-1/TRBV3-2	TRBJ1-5	CASSGTGQGDQPQHF
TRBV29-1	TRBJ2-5	CSVIQVGETQYF
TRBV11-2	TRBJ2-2	CASSLVFQGGTGELFF
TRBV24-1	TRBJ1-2	CATSAAGGYGYTF
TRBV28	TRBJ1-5	CASSTYRGRLGQPQHF
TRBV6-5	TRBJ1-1	CASSNRVSEAFF
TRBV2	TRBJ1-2	CASSETEHNYGYTF
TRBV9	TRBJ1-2	CASSAESTVNYGYTF
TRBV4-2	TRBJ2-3	CASSHVTQILAGDTDTQYF